The rows below give T cell receptor beta chains drawn from one sample of a study of blood T cell repertoires in COVID-19. Using immunoSEQ multiplex PCR, the repertoire was profiled, and TCRdb retains in-frame clones only, with some absent. Altogether around 440,000 clones are present, roughly 88% being singletons, with the ten largest covering 10% to 15%. The specimen was peripheral blood. The receptors were gathered from a woman aged 50 to 65 with COVID-19, enrolled during active disease. CDR3s include the opening cysteine and the closing phenylalanine or tryptophan. A D gene is named only where the DNA matches it firmly.

d_gene	v_gene	j_gene	CDR3aa
TRBD2	TRBV29-1	TRBJ2-3	CSTSGVEGTDTQYF
-	TRBV7-8	TRBJ2-2	CASSSYTGELFF
-	TRBV6-6	TRBJ1-3	CASSRQSRFSGNTIYF
-	TRBV29-1	TRBJ1-3	CSVEAIRRAGEPGNTIYF
-	TRBV2	TRBJ1-1	CASREWFWEDTEAFF
TRBD1	TRBV7-3	TRBJ1-3	CASSLGQGNTIYF
TRBD1	TRBV7-3	TRBJ1-2	CASSLGHEGDSFIYGYTF
-	TRBV6-1	TRBJ1-1	CASSDPLEAFF
-	TRBV3-1/TRBV3-2	TRBJ1-1	CASSQWGDGGGTEAFF
-	TRBV5-4	TRBJ1-6	CASSSDRQTNSPLHF
-	TRBV7-2	TRBJ2-7	CASSRYSYEQYF
-	TRBV7-2	TRBJ1-1	CASSFATGTEAFF
-	TRBV2	TRBJ1-3	CASRRAPGSSGNTIYF
-	TRBV2	TRBJ1-1	CASTDEGNTEAFF
-	TRBV12-5	TRBJ1-5	CASGVRKPGLLDSNQPQHF
-	TRBV19	TRBJ1-6	CASSIESTVDNSPLHF
TRBD2	TRBV2	TRBJ2-3	CASRDSGVLRDTQYF
TRBD2	TRBV13	TRBJ2-3	CASSFPGVAGGEDTQYF
TRBD2	TRBV6-6	TRBJ2-1	CASTYTSGVSLSSYNEQFF
-	TRBV12-3/TRBV12-4	TRBJ2-1	CASSMNEQFF